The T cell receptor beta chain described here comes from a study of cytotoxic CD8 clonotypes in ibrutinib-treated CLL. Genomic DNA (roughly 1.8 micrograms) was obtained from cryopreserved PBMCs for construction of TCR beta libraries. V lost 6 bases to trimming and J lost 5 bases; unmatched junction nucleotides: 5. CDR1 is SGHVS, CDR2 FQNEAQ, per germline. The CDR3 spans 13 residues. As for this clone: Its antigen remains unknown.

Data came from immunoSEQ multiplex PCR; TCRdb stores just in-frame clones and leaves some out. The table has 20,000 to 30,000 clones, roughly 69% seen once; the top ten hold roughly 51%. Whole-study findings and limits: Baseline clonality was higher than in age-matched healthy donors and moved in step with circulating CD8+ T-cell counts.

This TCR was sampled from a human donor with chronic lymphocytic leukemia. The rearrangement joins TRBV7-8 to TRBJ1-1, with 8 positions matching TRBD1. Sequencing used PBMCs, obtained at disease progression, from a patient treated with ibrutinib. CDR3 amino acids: CASRTGEETEAFF. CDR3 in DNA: TGTGCCAGCAGGACAGGGGAGGAAACTGAAGCTTTCTTT.